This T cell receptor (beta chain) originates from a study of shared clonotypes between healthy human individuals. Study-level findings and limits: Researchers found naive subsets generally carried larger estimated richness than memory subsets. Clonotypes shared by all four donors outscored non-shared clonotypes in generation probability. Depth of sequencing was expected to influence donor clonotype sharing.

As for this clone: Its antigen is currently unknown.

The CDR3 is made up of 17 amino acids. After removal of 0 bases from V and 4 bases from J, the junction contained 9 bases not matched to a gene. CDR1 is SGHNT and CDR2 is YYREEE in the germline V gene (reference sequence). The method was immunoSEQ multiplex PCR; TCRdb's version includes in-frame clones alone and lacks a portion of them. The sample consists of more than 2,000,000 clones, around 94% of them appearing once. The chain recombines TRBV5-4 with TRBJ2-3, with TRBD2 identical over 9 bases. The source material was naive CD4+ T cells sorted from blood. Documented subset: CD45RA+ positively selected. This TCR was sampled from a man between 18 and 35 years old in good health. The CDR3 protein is CASSLGSSGIFADTQYF. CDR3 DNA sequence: TGTGCCAGCAGCTTGGGCTCTAGCGGGATTTTTGCAGATACGCAGTATTTT.